This T cell receptor beta chain is drawn from a study of Graves' ophthalmopathy and Graves' hyperthyroidism. V gave up 3 bases and J gave up 4 bases, with 15 bases separating them. This CDR3 is built from 15 residues. Germline-derived CDR1 and CDR2 are DFQATT and SNEGSKA (reference sequence). Investigators amplified TCR beta CDR3 regions from RNA transcripts. First-round RT-PCR with HTBI primers preceded a second-round multiplex PCR. TCRdb processed the multiplex PCR reads anew with MiXCR; each CDR3 protein has one entry. The sample lists around 1.1 million distinct CDR3 sequences, roughly two fifths occurring once.

The clonotype was recovered from an adult man with Graves' hyperthyroidism. Sequenced: peripheral blood or thyroid tissue (not recorded which). The genes are TRBV20-1 and TRBJ2-2, with D maybe TRBD2 (5 bases). The CDR3 DNA follows: TGCAGTGCTAGGCGTAGCGCCCCGGGCACCGGGGAGCTGTTTTTT. This sequence encodes CSARRSAPGTGELFF.